The text below deals with one T cell receptor (beta chain). Its specific antigen is unknown. Base qualities are not provided; no much larger clone lies one nucleotide away. Library preparation employed PCR. DNA from cultured CD4+ T cells underwent TCR sequencing with the Oncomine TCR Beta short-read assay at the Johns Hopkins FTIC core. The QIAamp micro DNA kit was used to extract genomic DNA from the cultured CD4+ T cells. The Oncomine TCR Beta libraries from cultured CD4+ T cells were pooled using unique dual indexes and then sequenced on an Illumina iSeq 100. The study's own analysis went as follows. Non-productive sequences were removed, and CDR3s that did not start with C, did not end with F or W, or were shorter than 7 amino acids were discarded. Antigen-specific clonotypes were identified with the MANAFEST web application by comparing peptide-stimulated wells with reference and other culture wells. For a clone to be called positive, the clone needed an FDR below 0.05, an odds ratio above 5, and a productive frequency above 0.1% in at least two of three replicate wells. A clonotype counted as cross-reactive if it showed significant expansion both in the SARS-CoV-2 spike wells and in at least one common cold coronavirus spike condition. Levenshtein distances (stringdist) and unrooted phylogenetic trees (ape) in R version 3.6.1 were used to assess CDR3 homology. TCRdb redid the processing of the public reads, applying fastp at Q25 and MiXCR, and retained in-frame beta chains. A single entry per CDR3 protein holds the most common genes and DNA from its merged rows. TCRdb's processing, not the study's, gives the V and J calls here. Here the sample has some 16,000 distinct CDR3 sequences; around 72% occur a single time. Around 9.9% of the sample is taken by the ten largest.

This sample's treatment or condition label indicates: roughly 10-day PBMC culture with coronavirus spike peptide pools or control peptides (ViraFEST assay). The study used the ViraFEST assay, which expanded antigen-specific T cells with peptide pools and then identified expanded clonotypes by TCR sequencing. Negative nucleocapsid antibody tests taken both before and after vaccination confirmed that the healthy vaccine recipients had no prior SARS-CoV-2 infection. Each well held millions of PBMCs cultured with around 10 ug/ml peptide pools in IMDM containing roughly 5% human AB serum and 7.5 to 10 IU/ml IL-2. On days 3 and 7, half of the culture medium was replaced with fresh IL-2-containing medium. Once the cells had been in culture for roughly 10 days, the EasySep CD4+ T cell isolation kit was used to isolate CD4+ T cells by negative selection. Ficoll-Paque Plus gradient centrifugation was used to isolate PBMCs from whole blood, and the isolated PBMCs were then either used fresh or cryopreserved at -140C. In general, triplicate wells were set up for every culture condition.

The entry originates in a study of vaccination and CD4 T cells after COVID-19 (dated by TCRdb to 2022 to 2024). Context from the whole study: The convalescent cohort included six males and four females, with two Hispanic individuals, seven Caucasians, two Asians and one multiracial person. Post-vaccine blood samples were collected a median of around 70 days after the second vaccine dose, ranging from about 13 to 241 days. Overlapping spike peptide pools from SARS-CoV-2 and from the common cold coronaviruses HCoV-NL63, HCoV-OC43 and HCoV-229E were used as culture stimuli. The spike-specific CD4+ TCR repertoire was compared before and after mRNA vaccination in approximately 9 COVID-19 convalescent patients and a handful of infection-naive healthy vaccine recipients. Participants got two doses of the Pfizer-BioNTech BNT162b2 vaccine (n=8) or two doses of the Moderna mRNA-1273 vaccine (n=2). Post-COVID blood samples were collected from convalescent patients a median of approximately 100 days after diagnosis, with a range of roughly 30 to 161 days. As controls, cultures received a CEFX viral epitope pool (the positive control), an HIV-1 Nef peptide pool (the negative control), or no peptide at all. Study-level results and caveats: The median number of SARS-CoV-2-reactive clonotypes rose from 21 after infection to 30 to 45 after vaccination, but the change was not significant. Relatively few convalescent patients were included in the study, and early timepoints after natural infection were not analyzed. Nearly all vaccine-specific clones in convalescent patients (304 of 307) were mono-reactive for SARS-CoV-2 spike rather than cross-reactive with common cold coronaviruses. Among the post-vaccine SARS-CoV-2-reactive clones in convalescent patients, a median approximately 86% showed up only after vaccination, which suggests vaccine-specific priming.

Reading from cysteine to phenylalanine, the CDR3 counts 13 amino acids. Kept here is only the CDR3 DNA, which spans 39 bases and is read in frame from base 1. The germline V gene (reference sequence) sets CDR1 to SEHNR and CDR2 to FQNEAQ. Relative to germline, V is 4 bases shorter and J is 5 bases shorter, with 10 bases between their ends. The sample here was CD4+ T cells from blood, cultured in vitro, taken after SARS-CoV-2 vaccination. This chain joins TRBV7-9 to TRBJ2-3; the D gene is not confidently resolved. The receptor was isolated from a human donor who received a COVID-19 vaccine. The DNA reads TGTGCCAGCAGCTCCTTGGCCGAAGATACGCAGTATTTT. It translates to CASSSLAEDTQYF.